These 16 T cell receptor beta chains were all obtained from the same sample, sequenced in a study of beta chain features in type 1 diabetes. Expressed TCRB transcripts were sequenced because the entire RNA isolate underwent reverse transcription. The repertoire was sequenced with immunoSEQ multiplex PCR; TCRdb's copy has only in-frame clones and lacks some. The sample has roughly 300,000 clones, around 8% seen once. Specimen: central memory CD4+ T cells from blood. The receptors were sampled from a woman between 18 and 30 years old in good health.

This clone was detected only a few times. The identical CDR3 is also encoded by other nucleotide sequences in the sample. V usage is TRBV7-2 and J usage is TRBJ2-5, with a tentative D call TRBD2 (6 bases). The CDR3 is 14 residues long. Trimming stripped 1 base from V and 2 bases from J, with 8 bases between. The germline V gene has CDR1 SGHTA and CDR2 FQGNSA. DNA for the CDR3: TGTGCCAGCAGCTTAGGTGGACTACAAGAGACCCAGTACTTC. Translating gives CASSLGGLQETQYF. Filled out from reference TRBV7-2 and TRBJ2-5, the complete variable domain reads GAGVSQSPSNKVTEKGKDVELRCDPISGHTALYWYRQSLGQGLEFLIYFQGNSAPDKSGLPSDRFSAERTGGSVSTLTIQRTQQEDSAVYLCASSLGGLQETQYFGPGTRLLVL.

This clone has more than one count but fewer than ten. The chain employs TRBV7-2 and TRBJ2-1; TRBD2 matches 12 bases. CDR3 length: 15 amino acids. The germline V gene encodes CDR1 SGHTA and CDR2 FQGNSA. V trimming: 2 bases; J trimming: 6 bases; junction bases outside the gene matches: 2. CDR3 loop: CASSLLTSGSNEQFF. The DNA of the CDR3 is TGTGCCAGCAGCTTACTGACTAGCGGGAGCAATGAGCAGTTCTTC.

This clone was observed many times. CDR3 in amino acids: CAIRGQGNEKLFF. The CDR3 DNA is TGTGCCATCAGAGGACAGGGTAATGAAAAACTGTTTTTT. V usage is TRBV10-3 and J usage is TRBJ1-4; 8 bases are shared with TRBD1. CDR3 length: 13 residues. Germline CDR1 and CDR2: ENHRY and SYGVKD. The ends lost 6 bases at V and 4 bases at J; junction bases unmatched: 1.

The chain carries TRBV10-3 and TRBJ1-2, with 8 positions matching TRBD1. Germline trimming cut 4 bases from V and 3 bases from J; bases unmatched to any gene: 1. This CDR3 has 13 residues. CDR1 and CDR2 from the germline V gene are ENHRY and SYGVKD. The DNA for the CDR3 is TGTGCCATCAGTGCAGGGGGCGACTATGGCTACACCTTC. This translates into CAISAGGDYGYTF.

The gene calls are TRBV29-1 and TRBJ2-5; D tentatively reads TRBD1 or TRBD2 (6 bases each). The J call may be faulty, since TRBJ2-7 better matches the DNA end. Germline values: CDR1 SQVTM, CDR2 ANQGSEA. This CDR3 has 12 amino acids. The CDR3 sequence is CSASGASYEQYF. The CDR3 DNA reads TGCAGCGCCTCGGGGGCCTCCTACGAGCAGTACTTC.

The J gene is TRBJ1-4, the V gene TRBV2, with unresolved D. The V end was cut by 7 bases, the J end by 8 bases, with 14 bases between. The CDR3 has 13 amino acids. CDR1 SNHLY and CDR2 FYNNEI come from the germline V gene. CDR3 in amino acids: CASKEDGLEKLFF. In nucleotides, the CDR3 is TGTGCCAGCAAAGAGGACGGCTTGGAAAAACTGTTTTTT.

The chain combines TRBV5-1 with TRBJ1-1; a weak D match, TRBD1 (5 bases). This CDR3 contains 13 residues. Deletions cut 4 bases from V and 7 bases from J, with 14 bases between. CDR1 SGHRS and CDR2 YFSETQ come from the germline V gene. CDR3 in DNA: TGCGCCAGCAGCCGGGACGGGCTCAATGAAGCTTTCTTT. Its protein is CASSRDGLNEAFF.

CDR3 sequence: CSVEWTAGEQYF. CDR3 sequence (DNA): TGCAGCGTTGAATGGACAGCGGGCGAGCAGTACTTC. The chain combines TRBV29-1 with TRBJ2-7, with D perhaps being TRBD1 or TRBD2 (6 bases each). V gave up 2 bases and J gave up 6 bases, with 11 bases separating them. The germline V gene has CDR1 SQVTM and CDR2 ANQGSEA. This CDR3 comprises 12 residues.

This rearrangement joins TRBV6-6 to TRBJ2-6; D might be TRBD2 (5 bases). The CDR3 has 14 amino acids. Germline CDR1 MNHNY, CDR2 SVGAGI (reference sequence). Trimming left V 6 bases short and J 0 bases short, with 6 bases between. The chain's CDR3 is CASSGVSGANVLTF. As DNA, the CDR3 is TGTGCCAGCAGCGGGGTCTCTGGGGCCAACGTCCTGACTTTC.

The chain combines TRBV7-9 with TRBJ2-7; 7 nucleotides match TRBD1. The CDR3 covers 15 residues. CDR1 is SEHNR and CDR2 is FQNEAQ in the germline V gene (reference sequence). V shed 8 bases, J shed 2 bases, and the junction held 12 bases outside the gene matches. The CDR3 is CASSPSDRATYEQYF. CDR3 DNA sequence: TGTGCCAGCTCCCCCAGCGACAGGGCAACCTACGAGCAGTACTTC.

V is TRBV29-1 and J is TRBJ2-3; D is ambiguous. CDR3 length equals 11 residues. Germline assignment: CDR1 SQVTM and CDR2 ANQGSEA. V was shortened by 7 bases and J by 3 bases, with 8 bases between the two germline ends. Written as DNA, the CDR3 is TGCAGCGCCGAACGGACAGATACGCAGTATTTT. As protein: CSAERTDTQYF.

This clone has just a few counts. The chain joins TRBV29-1 to TRBJ2-3; 8 bases are shared with TRBD2. Germline V gene data show CDR1 as SQVTM and CDR2 as ANQGSEA. Unmatched junction bases numbered 6, after V lost 6 bases and J lost 4 bases. The CDR3 runs 13 residues. The DNA for the CDR3 is TGCAGCGTCTACGGACTAGCCGCAGATACGCAGTATTTT. This encodes CSVYGLAADTQYF.

This clone was counted between two and nine times. The chain carries TRBV7-2 and TRBJ2-1, with 15 nucleotides matching TRBD2. The germline V gene encodes CDR1 SGHTA and CDR2 FQGNSA. The CDR3 has 17 amino acids. Trimming removed 7 bases from V and 4 bases from J; junction bases left unmatched: 8. The CDR3 DNA is TGTGCCAGCAAAGGACTAGCGGGAGGGGGGCCGTACAATGAGCAGTTCTTC. Amino acids: CASKGLAGGGPYNEQFF.

This clone was seen repeatedly, ten times or more. V gene TRBV15 combines with J gene TRBJ1-4; D is possibly TRBD1 (5 bases). This CDR3 contains 15 residues. In germline, CDR1 is LNHNV, CDR2 YYDKDF (reference sequence). Trimming left V 3 bases short and J 0 bases short, with 8 bases between. As DNA, the CDR3 is TGTGCCACCAGCAGGCGGGGGGCAACTAATGAAAAACTGTTTTTT. This translates into CATSRRGATNEKLFF.

The chain has TRBV6-1 and TRBJ2-7; TRBD1 matches at 8 bases. V lost 6 bases to trimming and J lost 1 base; unmatched junction nucleotides: 5. Germline V gene sequence: CDR1 MNHNS, CDR2 SASEGT. This CDR3 contains 14 residues. The CDR3 DNA reads as TGTGCCAGCAGCGCGGACAGGGATTCCTACGAGCAGTACTTC. As protein: CASSADRDSYEQYF.

The table lists this clone with many counts. The rearrangement joins TRBV4-3 to TRBJ2-1; the match to TRBD2 covers 13 bases. Trimming took 4 bases from V and 8 from J; bases not matched to a gene: 5. This CDR3 has 15 residues. Germline assignment: CDR1 LGHNA and CDR2 YSLEER. CDR3 coding DNA: TGCGCCAGCAGCCTGGGACTAGCGGGATCGCATGAGCAGTTCTTC. It specifies CASSLGLAGSHEQFF.